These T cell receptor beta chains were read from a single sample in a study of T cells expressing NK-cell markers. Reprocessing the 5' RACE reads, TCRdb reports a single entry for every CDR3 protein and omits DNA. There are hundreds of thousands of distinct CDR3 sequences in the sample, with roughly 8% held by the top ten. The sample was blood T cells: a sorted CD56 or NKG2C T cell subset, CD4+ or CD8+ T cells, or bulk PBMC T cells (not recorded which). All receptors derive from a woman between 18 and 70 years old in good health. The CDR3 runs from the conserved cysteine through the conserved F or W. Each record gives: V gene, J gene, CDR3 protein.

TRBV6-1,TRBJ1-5,CASSRTGAYQPQHF
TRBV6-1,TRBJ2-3,CASRGSGGPMDTQYF
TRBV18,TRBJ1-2,CASSPPTIQYGYTF
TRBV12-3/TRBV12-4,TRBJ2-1,CASSLYGGQNEQFF
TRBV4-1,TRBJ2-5,CASSKGNGGWQETQYF
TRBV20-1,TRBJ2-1,CSARTSGRGYNEQFF
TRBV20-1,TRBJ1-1,CSAKARKGNTEAFF
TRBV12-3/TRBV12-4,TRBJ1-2,CASSFQGLVIRYTF
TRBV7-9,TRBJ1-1,CASSLVQQTEAFF
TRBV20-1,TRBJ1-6,CSARNRGGWSSPLHF
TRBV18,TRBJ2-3,CASSPPLFGGSDTQYF
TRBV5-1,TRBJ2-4,CASSLVQRGENIQYF
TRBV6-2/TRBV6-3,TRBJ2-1,CASSYWLAGGDEQFF
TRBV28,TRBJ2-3,CASSPAGDSDTQYF
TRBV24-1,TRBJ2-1,CATSDGRVGGEQFF
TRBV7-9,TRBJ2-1,CASSWLGSYNEQFF
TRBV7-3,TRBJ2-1,CASSQSGSSYNEQFF
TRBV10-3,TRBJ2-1,CAAGTEGWNEQFF
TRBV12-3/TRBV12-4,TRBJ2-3,CASSFRREVTDTQYF
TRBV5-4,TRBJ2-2,CASRERGDTGELFF
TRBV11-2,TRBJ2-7,CASSSIRRYEQYF
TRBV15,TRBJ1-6,CATSRVRRGENSPLHF
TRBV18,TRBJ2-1,CASSPTSALNEQFF
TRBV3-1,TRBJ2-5,CASSQDLGGGVAETQYF
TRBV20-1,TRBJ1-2,CSASLAAYGYTF
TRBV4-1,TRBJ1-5,CASSQLGEGHQPQHF
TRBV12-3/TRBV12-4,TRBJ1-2,CASNIGTGYGYTF
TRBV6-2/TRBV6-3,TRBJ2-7,CASSYGRGTYSYEQYF
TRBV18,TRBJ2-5,CASSSKVSQETQYF
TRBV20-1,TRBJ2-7,CSAPRTTLSYEQYF
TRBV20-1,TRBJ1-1,CSARAQDSLNTEAFF
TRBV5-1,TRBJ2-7,CASSLSSGGGYEQYF
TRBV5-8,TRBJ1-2,CASSWEPGGRYGYTF
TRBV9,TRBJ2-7,CASSEGGGTYEQYF
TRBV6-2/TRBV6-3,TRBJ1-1,CASTHPGQQNTEAFF
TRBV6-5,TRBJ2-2,CASSFWTSRRTGELFF
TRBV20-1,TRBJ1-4,CSASAKGVVNEKLFF
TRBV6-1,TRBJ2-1,CASTKDSSYNEQFF
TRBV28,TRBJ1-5,CASSSDSLYQPQHF
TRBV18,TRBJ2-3,CASSPPSGRDTDTQYF
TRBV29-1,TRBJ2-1,CSVVTSGREQFF
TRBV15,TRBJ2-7,CATSPAGSYEQYF
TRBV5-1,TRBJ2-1,CASSQRQVSLNEQFF
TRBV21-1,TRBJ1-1,CASSSLRRQGRSNTEAFF
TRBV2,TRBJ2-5,CATASDREMGETQYF
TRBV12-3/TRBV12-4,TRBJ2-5,CASSLGVRMETQYF
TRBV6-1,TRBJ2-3,CASRAGSTEIDTQYF
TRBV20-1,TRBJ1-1,CSASDIQGTGNTEAFF
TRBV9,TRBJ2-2,CASSGSYTGELFF
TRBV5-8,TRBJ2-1,CASRNRDMYNEQFF
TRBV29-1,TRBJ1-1,CSYEEGPRGWPEAFF
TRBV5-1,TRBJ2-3,CASRPPGQGTDTQYF
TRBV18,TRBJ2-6,CASSPLQGSSSGANVLTF